These 4 T cell receptor beta chains share one sample of origin, sequenced in a study of T-cell reconstitution after alpha-beta-depleted transplantation in children. A TCRbeta library incorporating unique molecular identifiers was prepared. TCRdb re-called the PCR reads through MiXCR, storing one row per CDR3 protein. The top ten clones hold around 15% of a sample with around 100,000 distinct CDR3 sequences, 6% to 9% of them seen once. The specimen comprised PBMCs, sampled before TCRalphabeta/CD19-depleted stem cell transplant. These receptors all come from a boy younger than 10 with acute lymphoblastic leukemia, due to receive a stem cell transplant.

This clonotype was recorded at least ten times. The V gene is TRBV10-3, the J gene TRBJ1-2, with 8 bases fitting TRBD1. V dropped 6 bases and J dropped 7; count of bases not matched to a gene: 7. Germline V lookup: CDR1 ENHRY, CDR2 SYGVKD. This CDR3 contains 13 residues. CDR3 DNA: TGTGCCATCAGCCCTGACAGGGGTAGTGGCTACACCTTC. Translated, it gives CAISPDRGSGYTF.

This clonotype was seen ten or more times. CDR3 coding DNA: TGTGCCAGCAGCCAACCTTCCAATGAGCAGTTCTTC. It translates to CASSQPSNEQFF. The chain combines TRBV7-2 with TRBJ2-1, with no clear D. Trimming pared 5 bases from V and 6 bases from J, leaving 8 bases between. CDR3 length equals 12 residues. Germline V gene sequence: CDR1 SGHTA, CDR2 FQGNSA. The entire variable domain, with the rest obtained from reference TRBV7-2 and TRBJ2-1, is as follows: GAGVSQSPSNKVTEKGKDVELRCDPISGHTALYWYRQSLGQGLEFLIYFQGNSAPDKSGLPSDRFSAERTGGSVSTLTIQRTQQEDSAVYLCASSQPSNEQFFGPGTRLTVL.

This clonotype was seen at least ten times. The chain recombines TRBV7-6 with TRBJ1-3; D is perhaps TRBD1 (6 bases). This CDR3 has 16 amino acids. From germline, CDR1 is SGHVS and CDR2 FNYEAQ. V was trimmed by 4 bases and J by 4 bases, leaving 17 bases between them. This CDR3 is CASSYRQDHAGNTIYF. As DNA, the CDR3 is TGTGCCAGCAGCTACCGACAGGACCATGCGGGAAACACCATATATTTT.

This clonotype was observed at least ten times. The rearrangement uses TRBV3-1 and TRBJ1-6; D unclear. Germline V CDR1 and CDR2: LGHDT, YNNKEL (reference sequence). This CDR3 is built from 14 residues. Trimming took off 0 bases at V and 7 bases at J, with 7 bases between the two ends. The CDR3 loop reads CASSQDTLNSPLHF. CDR3 coding DNA: TGTGCCAGCAGCCAAGACACTCTGAATTCACCCCTCCACTTT. Combining the CDR3 with reference TRBV3-1 and TRBJ1-6 gives the whole variable domain DTAVSQTPKYLVTQMGNDKSIKCEQNLGHDTMYWYKQDSKKFLKIMFSYNNKELIINETVPNRFSPKSPDKAHLNLHINSLELGDSAVYFCASSQDTLNSPLHFGNGTRLTVT.